The 4 T cell receptor beta chains in this list originate from one sample, sequenced in a study of T cells in Graves' hyperthyroidism and ophthalmopathy. From RNA transcripts, TCR beta CDR3 regions were amplified. The HTBI primer set drove a first-round RT-PCR of the TCR CDR3. MiXCR was run by TCRdb on the multiplex PCR reads, yielding one entry per CDR3 protein. This table has some 600,000 distinct CDR3 sequences, roughly 14% appearing once. Sequences were obtained from blood. The source of these receptors is a woman in her twenties or thirties with Graves' hyperthyroidism that later progressed to Graves' ophthalmopathy.

This clonotype has a count of ten or more. This sequence joins TRBV2 and TRBJ1-5; 7 bases align to TRBD1. J gave up 6 bases and V 5 bases, and 4 bases lay outside the gene matches. Per the germline V gene, CDR1 is SNHLY and CDR2 is FYNNEI. This CDR3 is built from 13 residues. In DNA form, the CDR3 reads TGTGCCAGCAGTCAGACAGGGAGTCAGCCCCAGCATTTT. Translation: CASSQTGSQPQHF.

This clonotype was picked up many times. The rearrangement links TRBV7-2 to TRBJ1-5, with D possibly being TRBD1 (6 bases). Germline V gene sequence: CDR1 SGHTA, CDR2 FQGNSA. This CDR3 comprises 15 residues. The ends were cut back, 5 bases at V and 6 bases at J, with 17 bases in the middle. Here the CDR3 DNA reads TGTGCCAGCAGCCCGTCGCGGGGGGCCGGTCAGCCCCAGCATTTT. It translates to CASSPSRGAGQPQHF.

In its sample, this clonotype was seen many times. The chain has TRBV14 and TRBJ1-1; D is uncertain. The CDR3 contains 18 residues. Trimming shortened V by 0 bases and J by 3 bases, and 20 bases separated the two germline ends. Germline CDR1 reads SGHDN; CDR2 reads FVKESK. The DNA of the CDR3 is TGTGCCAGCAGCCAAGATAAGTTCGTTGAAGGACGGTACACTGAAGCTTTCTTT. Translating it yields CASSQDKFVEGRYTEAFF.

This clonotype was picked up one time. The rearrangement joins TRBV5-6 to TRBJ1-2; no reliable D call. The CDR3 is made up of 17 amino acids. The germline V gene has CDR1 SGHDT and CDR2 YYEEEE. V lost 4 bases and J lost 8, with 27 bases in between. The CDR3 here is CASSTPGFILIEGGYTF. The CDR3 bases are TGTGCCAGCAGCACCCCAGGTTTCATCCTCATAGAGGGAGGCTACACCTTC.